This T cell receptor (beta chain) was sequenced for a study of T-cell reconstitution after alpha-beta-depleted transplantation in children. Overall study results and limits: In some patients, recipient T cells and intrathymic progenitors surviving conditioning explained high day-60 diversity.

Notes on this clonotype: Its antigen is currently unknown. A read error may account for a junction end that differs from germline.

Using unique molecular identifiers, the investigators prepared the TCRbeta library. TCRdb re-derived calls from the PCR reads in MiXCR, one entry per CDR3 protein. The table has 250,000 to 350,000 distinct CDR3 sequences, more than 20% seen once. Germline V gene sequence: CDR1 DFQATT, CDR2 SNEGSKA (reference sequence). The CDR3 is 16 residues long. The TCR comes from a male patient under 18 who had a stem cell transplant for acute lymphoblastic leukemia, so the T cells may come from the graft donor. The starting material was PBMCs, mostly from graft donor cells, obtained 180 days after TCRalphabeta/CD19-depleted stem cell transplant. The chain employs TRBV20-1 and TRBJ1-5; the match to TRBD1 covers 7 bases. This chain's CDR3 is CCARESDRDGNQPQHF. For the CDR3, the DNA is TGCTGTGCTAGAGAGAGCGACAGGGACGGAAATCAGCCCCAGCATTTT.